The entry that follows covers one TCR beta chain sequence. Its antigen is still unknown. This entry comes from a study of cytomegalovirus exposure and HLA in healthy donors. Study-level findings and limits: At a 0.05 false discovery rate, a later analysis found about 17,000 TCR beta sequences to be associated with HLA alleles.

Trimming pared 2 bases from V and 2 bases from J, leaving 4 bases between. Germline values: CDR1 SGHRS, CDR2 YFSETQ. The CDR3 sequence is 12 residues long. The PCR had 60 Vbeta and 13 Jbeta primers. Only in-frame clones appear in the TCRdb table, and some are missing; sequencing was by immunoSEQ multiplex PCR. The data show about 190,000 clones, around 81% seen once. The gene calls are TRBV5-1 and TRBJ1-1; no firm D call. Sample: PBMCs. This TCR was sampled from a woman in her late teens or twenties in good health and CMV-seropositive. The CDR3 sequence: CASSLSNTEAFF. DNA for the CDR3: TGCGCCAGCAGCTTATCAAACACTGAAGCTTTCTTT.